This T cell receptor beta chain originates from a study of blood T cell repertoires in COVID-19. Study-wide background: Samples of COVID-19 (acute and convalescent) were obtained from the United States, Italy and Spain. Sources were T cells, B-cell-depleted T cells, or PBMCs; the material itself was cDNA or gDNA.

Authors' processing steps: Amplification of reference gene primers provided the estimated nucleated cell counts. The method was immunoSEQ multiplex PCR; TCRdb's version includes in-frame clones alone and lacks a portion of them. From that table come the V and J calls and clone size; the DNA was used to work out D and trimming. Of 65,000 to 85,000 clones in the sample, 70% to 80% were seen once. Trimming cost V 7 bases and J 5 bases, with 17 bases left between them. CDR3 size: 14 residues. The V gene's germline CDR1 is MDHEN and CDR2 SYDVKM. What was sequenced was peripheral blood. This sequence was found in a woman at least 80 years old with active or convalescent COVID-19. V and J are TRBV28 and TRBJ1-1, with D hard to call. CDR3: CASMPGGSVTEAFF. The CDR3 region has the DNA TGTGCCAGCATGCCGGGTGGCAGCGTTACTGAAGCTTTCTTT.